Shown below are 21 T cell receptor beta chains from a single sample sequenced in a study of cytomegalovirus exposure and HLA in healthy donors. With 60 Vbeta and 13 Jbeta primers, the PCR was carried out. Some clones are missing from TCRdb's copy, which holds only in-frame ones; the method was immunoSEQ multiplex PCR. Among around 150,000 clones listed, approximately 88% were seen once. Material: PBMCs. The origin of the receptors is a young woman in good health and CMV-seronegative.

V is TRBV19 and J is TRBJ1-4; D unclear. Deletions cut 2 bases from V and 13 bases from J, with 14 bases between. This CDR3 spans 13 amino acids. Germline CDR1 and CDR2: LNHDA and SQIVND (reference sequence). The DNA of the CDR3 is TGTGCCAGTAGTATAAGTGACGGGAAGGGACTGTTTTTT. Translated: CASSISDGKGLFF.

This clone was found once. The rearrangement links TRBV9 to TRBJ2-7, with 7 bases identical to TRBD2. V dropped 2 bases and J dropped 1; count of bases not matched to a gene: 6. Germline V lookup: CDR1 SGDLS, CDR2 YYNGEE. This CDR3 is 15 amino acids long. The CDR3 DNA reads TGTGCCAGCAGCGTGGGGGGGGATTATTCCTACGAGCAGTACTTC. Protein product: CASSVGGDYSYEQYF.

This chain connects TRBV5-4 to TRBJ2-5; 7 bases align to TRBD2. V lost 0 bases and J lost 5; bases outside the gene matches: 7. From germline, CDR1 is SGHNT and CDR2 YYREEE (reference sequence). The CDR3 spans 15 residues. Written as DNA, the CDR3 is TGTGCCAGCAGCTTGGAACCGGGGAGGGGCGAGACCCAGTACTTC. Encoded protein: CASSLEPGRGETQYF.

The rearrangement uses TRBV27 and TRBJ2-2, with D possibly being TRBD2 (5 bases). V was pared by 10 bases and J by 2 bases, with 14 bases between. The CDR3 has 14 amino acids. Germline values: CDR1 MNHEY, CDR2 SMNVEV (reference sequence). CDR3 nucleotides: TGTGCCACCTCCCCAGGACTCAACACCGGGGAGCTGTTTTTT. It translates to CATSPGLNTGELFF.

The rearrangement joins TRBV6-5 to TRBJ2-2; 7 nucleotides line up with TRBD1. The germline gives CDR1 MNHEY, CDR2 SVGAGI. Trimming took 4 bases from V and 8 from J; bases not matched to a gene: 13. This CDR3 has 16 residues. CDR3 sequence: CASSSFRGQSLGELFF. CDR3 in DNA: TGTGCCAGCAGTTCCTTCAGGGGACAGAGCTTAGGGGAGCTGTTTTTT.

This clone was found a few times. The chain carries TRBV7-7 and TRBJ1-4; D unresolved. The germline gives CDR1 SSHAT, CDR2 FNYEAQ (reference sequence). The CDR3 has 13 amino acids. Trimming took 5 bases from V and 4 from J, leaving 8 bases between them. CDR3 sequence (DNA): TGTGCCAGCAGCGCAGAAGTTAATGAAAAACTGTTTTTT. This encodes CASSAEVNEKLFF.

The sample holds one count of this clone. CDR3 region: CASSFGTSTGEQYF. CDR3 nucleotides: TGTGCCAGCAGCTTCGGGACTAGTACCGGCGAGCAGTACTTC. The chain uses TRBV7-8 and TRBJ2-5; 8 bases line up with TRBD2. The J call is doubtful: the DNA matches TRBJ2-7 better. This CDR3 comprises 14 residues. Germline values: CDR1 SGHVS, CDR2 FQNEAQ.

The chain recombines TRBV28 with TRBJ2-1; 8 nucleotides line up with TRBD2. Losses at the gene ends were 6 bases for V and 7 bases for J; bases not matched to a gene: 14. CDR3 size: 16 residues. Per germline, CDR1 MDHEN and CDR2 SYDVKM. The CDR3 sequence is CASSSIGGGHENEQFF. The CDR3 nucleotides are TGTGCCAGCAGCTCCATCGGGGGGGGGCACGAGAATGAGCAGTTCTTC.

The rearrangement joins TRBV19 to TRBJ2-4; TRBD2 is a possible D gene (6 bases). The CDR3 is 14 residues long. The germline V and J ends were trimmed by 7 bases and 5 bases, with 15 bases remaining between them. The germline gives CDR1 LNHDA, CDR2 SQIVND (reference sequence). CDR3 DNA: TGTGCCAGTACCCGCTTGGGACTTGAAAACATTCAGTACTTC. Translated: CASTRLGLENIQYF.

The gene calls are TRBV19 and TRBJ1-2, with D perhaps TRBD1 (6 bases). The CDR3 covers 13 residues. The germline CDR1 and CDR2 sequences are LNHDA and SQIVND (reference sequence). Trimming removed 9 bases from V and 0 bases from J, with 11 bases in between. The CDR3 DNA reads as TGTGCCAGCAGGGGAGAAGCTAACTATGGCTACACCTTC. This codes for CASRGEANYGYTF.

J is TRBJ1-2 and V is TRBV7-9; maybe TRBD1 (5 bases). V was trimmed by 5 bases and J by 1 base, leaving 8 bases between them. Germline V lookup: CDR1 SEHNR, CDR2 FQNEAQ (reference sequence). This CDR3 is built from 13 residues. CDR3 in DNA: TGTGCCAGCAGCCTTGACAGTAACTATGGCTACACCTTC. It encodes CASSLDSNYGYTF.

The chain joins TRBV5-6 to TRBJ2-5, with TRBD2 matching 9 bases. CDR3 length: 16 amino acids. V dropped 4 bases and J dropped 4; count of bases not matched to a gene: 11. Germline V gives CDR1 SGHDT, CDR2 YYEEEE. The CDR3 reads CASSPGTSRVGETQYF. The DNA for the CDR3 is TGTGCCAGCAGCCCAGGGACTAGCAGGGTAGGAGAGACCCAGTACTTC.

This CDR3 reads CSVEGGQGTSGGPHEQYF. The DNA for the CDR3 is TGCAGCGTTGAAGGTGGACAGGGTACCAGCGGGGGGCCTCACGAGCAGTACTTC. This chain uses TRBV29-1 with TRBJ2-7, with a possible D match to TRBD2 (9 bases). The CDR3 is 18 amino acids. V lost 1 base to trimming and J lost 5 bases, with 27 bases between them. Per the germline V gene, CDR1 is SQVTM and CDR2 is ANQGSEA.

V is TRBV30 and J is TRBJ1-3; TRBD1 might be the D (5 bases). This CDR3 comprises 14 residues. V lost 2 bases to trimming and J lost 7 bases, with 15 bases between them. CDR1 is GTSNPN, CDR2 SVGIG, per germline (reference sequence). CDR3 loop: CAWSLPQGRNTIYF. In DNA, the CDR3 is TGTGCCTGGAGTCTTCCGCAGGGTCGGAACACCATATATTTT.

The V and J genes are TRBV4-2 and TRBJ1-4, with a possible D match to TRBD1 (5 bases). Per the germline V gene, CDR1 is LGHNA and CDR2 is YNFKEQ. The CDR3 loop spans 16 amino acids. V was pared by 3 bases and J by 0 bases, with 11 bases between. This CDR3 reads CASSHRTGATNEKLFF. Here the CDR3 DNA reads TGTGCCAGCAGCCATAGAACAGGTGCAACTAATGAAAAACTGTTTTTT.

J is TRBJ2-1 and V is TRBV11-2; a possible D gene is TRBD1 (5 bases). The CDR3 totals 16 residues. Germline values: CDR1 SGHAT, CDR2 FQNNGV. Trimming cost V 0 bases and J 4 bases, with 13 bases left between them. CDR3 region: CASSLEGSGLYNEQFF. The CDR3 DNA reads TGTGCCAGCAGCTTAGAGGGGTCAGGGCTATACAATGAGCAGTTCTTC.

V and J are TRBV11-2 and TRBJ2-5; TRBD2 matches 13 bases. Germline V lookup: CDR1 SGHAT, CDR2 FQNNGV. Trimming at V came to 4 bases and at J to 1 base, leaving 3 bases not matched to a gene. The CDR3 has 16 amino acids. CDR3 sequence: CASSSRLAGGQETQYF. The CDR3 DNA reads TGTGCCAGCAGCTCCAGACTAGCGGGGGGCCAAGAGACCCAGTACTTC.

The chain joins TRBV6-1 to TRBJ1-2; 10 positions match TRBD1. Germline CDR1 MNHNS, CDR2 SASEGT. This CDR3 contains 13 residues. The V segment lost 5 bases and the J segment 8 bases; nucleotides outside the gene matches: 5. The CDR3 reads CASSIGTGEGYTF. CDR3 bases: TGTGCCAGCAGTATAGGGACAGGGGAAGGCTACACCTTC.

The gene calls are TRBV7-6 and TRBJ2-1; 9 nucleotides line up with TRBD1. The J segment lost 4 bases and the V segment lost 0 bases, leaving 4 bases of the junction unmatched. CDR1 SGHVS and CDR2 FNYEAQ come from the germline V gene. CDR3 size: 16 residues. CDR3 amino acids: CASSLAPGQGYNEQFF. CDR3 coding DNA: TGTGCCAGCAGCTTAGCCCCGGGACAGGGATACAATGAGCAGTTCTTC.

This clone was picked up one time. The V call is TRBV7-2, the J call TRBJ2-5; D remains unclear. This CDR3 comprises 13 residues. V lost 1 base and J lost 5, with 8 bases in between. The germline V gene has CDR1 SGHTA and CDR2 FQGNSA. The CDR3 protein is CASSLERSETQYF. The DNA for the CDR3 is TGTGCCAGCAGCTTAGAGCGCTCGGAGACCCAGTACTTC.

The genes are TRBV10-2 and TRBJ1-2, with 8 positions matching TRBD1. CDR3 length: 14 residues. The germline gives CDR1 WSHSY, CDR2 SAAADI. Germline trimming cut 8 bases from V and 2 bases from J; bases unmatched to any gene: 7. The DNA for the CDR3 is TGCGCCAGCGGAGGTGGACAGGGAAACTATGGCTACACCTTC. This translates into CASGGGQGNYGYTF.